This is a list of T cell receptor beta chains from one sample in a study of control samples from healthy donors and cancer patients. TCRdb keeps only in-frame clones here, not all; method: immunoSEQ multiplex PCR. The sample includes 90,000 to 110,000 clones, approximately 83% of them seen just once. Specimen: blood. These receptors were obtained from a woman aged 45-65 years in good health. The CDR3 runs from the conserved cysteine through the conserved F or W. The D gene is left open where the match is weak. Expanded clones get a size class; other rows say once, few or many, or leave the size out.

v_call: TRBV29-1
d_call: -
clone_size: -
cdr3_aa: CSVEAGTNTEAFF

v_call: TRBV9
d_call: -
clone_size: -
cdr3_aa: CASSPGPEGMMGQPQHF

v_call: TRBV6-4
d_call: TRBD1
clone_size: -
cdr3_aa: CASSNDRASNEQFF

v_call: TRBV6-2/TRBV6-3
d_call: TRBD1
clone_size: -
cdr3_aa: CASSWGQGGIETQYF

v_call: TRBV4-3
d_call: -
clone_size: -
cdr3_aa: CASSQDTSYTGELFF

v_call: TRBV6-2/TRBV6-3
d_call: -
clone_size: -
cdr3_aa: CASSYGYSYEQYF

v_call: TRBV18
d_call: -
clone_size: -
cdr3_aa: CASSLKNGFNTEAFF

v_call: TRBV7-8
d_call: TRBD1
clone_size: -
cdr3_aa: CASSLLRGPNEKLFF

v_call: TRBV7-2
d_call: -
clone_size: few
cdr3_aa: CASSLRSEPYEQYF

v_call: TRBV5-5
d_call: -
clone_size: few
cdr3_aa: CASSLGVRADTEAFF

v_call: TRBV5-1
d_call: -
clone_size: -
cdr3_aa: CASSFGSSYEQYF

v_call: TRBV11-3
d_call: -
clone_size: once
cdr3_aa: CASSLRGAGDTQYF

v_call: TRBV6-5
d_call: -
clone_size: once
cdr3_aa: CASRQVFGNTEAFF

v_call: TRBV19
d_call: -
clone_size: -
cdr3_aa: CASSIDLRGGYQPQHF

v_call: TRBV24-1
d_call: -
clone_size: -
cdr3_aa: CATSDPRGGSRAEAFF

v_call: TRBV9
d_call: TRBD1
clone_size: -
cdr3_aa: CASSDKRDRTNSPLHF

v_call: TRBV4-2
d_call: -
clone_size: few
cdr3_aa: CASSQDGRTYNEQFF

v_call: TRBV19
d_call: -
clone_size: -
cdr3_aa: CASSNGPRAYQPQHF

v_call: TRBV27
d_call: TRBD1
clone_size: once
cdr3_aa: CASRKTGTGGERNQPQHF

v_call: TRBV4-3
d_call: TRBD1
clone_size: -
cdr3_aa: CASSQDQGQGREQYF

v_call: TRBV5-4
d_call: -
clone_size: once
cdr3_aa: CASSSFTDTQYF

v_call: TRBV19
d_call: -
clone_size: -
cdr3_aa: CASSQGISSGNTIYF

v_call: TRBV7-3
d_call: -
clone_size: -
cdr3_aa: CASSSEASAQPQHF

v_call: TRBV28
d_call: -
clone_size: once
cdr3_aa: CASTMTGRGRTEAFF

v_call: TRBV6-4
d_call: TRBD1
clone_size: -
cdr3_aa: CASSVADREGEAFF

v_call: TRBV12-3/TRBV12-4
d_call: -
clone_size: -
cdr3_aa: CASSFGIFTEAFF

v_call: TRBV2
d_call: -
clone_size: -
cdr3_aa: CASNRGSDGYTF

v_call: TRBV18
d_call: -
clone_size: -
cdr3_aa: CASSPPLNTEAFF

v_call: TRBV5-5
d_call: -
clone_size: -
cdr3_aa: CASSLWGGAEAFF

v_call: TRBV29-1
d_call: -
clone_size: -
cdr3_aa: CSVVGRNEQFF

v_call: TRBV29-1
d_call: -
clone_size: -
cdr3_aa: CSVEGRGVYEQYF

v_call: TRBV18
d_call: -
clone_size: -
cdr3_aa: CASSLGQAEAFF

v_call: TRBV15
d_call: -
clone_size: -
cdr3_aa: CATSRAPGETQYF

v_call: TRBV19
d_call: -
clone_size: -
cdr3_aa: CASSMVGALANEKLFF

v_call: TRBV9
d_call: -
clone_size: once
cdr3_aa: CASSGQGATEAFF

v_call: TRBV29-1
d_call: -
clone_size: -
cdr3_aa: CSVEYLETQYF

v_call: TRBV6-5
d_call: -
clone_size: -
cdr3_aa: CASSRTDINEKLFF

v_call: TRBV7-8
d_call: -
clone_size: -
cdr3_aa: CASSMGPTAYEQYF

v_call: TRBV24-1
d_call: -
clone_size: -
cdr3_aa: CATSVPATAGNEQFF

v_call: TRBV5-1
d_call: -
clone_size: -
cdr3_aa: CASSLGDSVYGYTF

v_call: TRBV3-1/TRBV3-2
d_call: -
clone_size: -
cdr3_aa: CASSQDTSSYEQYF

v_call: TRBV11-3
d_call: -
clone_size: -
cdr3_aa: CASSLVDGHTEAFF